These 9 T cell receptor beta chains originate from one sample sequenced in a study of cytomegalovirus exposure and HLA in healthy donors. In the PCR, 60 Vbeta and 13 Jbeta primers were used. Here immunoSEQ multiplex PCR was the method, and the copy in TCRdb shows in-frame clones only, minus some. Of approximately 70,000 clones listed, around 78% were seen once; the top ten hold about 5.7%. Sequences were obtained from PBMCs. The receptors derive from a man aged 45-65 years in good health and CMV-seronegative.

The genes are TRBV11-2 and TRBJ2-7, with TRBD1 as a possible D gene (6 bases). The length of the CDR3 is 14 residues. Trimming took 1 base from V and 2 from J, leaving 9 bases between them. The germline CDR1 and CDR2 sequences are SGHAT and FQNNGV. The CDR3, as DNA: TGTGCCAGCAGCTTAGGACAGGCGACCTACGAGCAGTACTTC. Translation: CASSLGQATYEQYF. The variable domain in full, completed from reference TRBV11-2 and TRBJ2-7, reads EAGVAQSPRYKIIEKRQSVAFWCNPISGHATLYWYQQILGQGPKLLIQFQNNGVVDDSQLPKDRFSAERLKGVDSTLKIQPAKLEDSAVYLCASSLGQATYEQYFGPGTRLTVT.

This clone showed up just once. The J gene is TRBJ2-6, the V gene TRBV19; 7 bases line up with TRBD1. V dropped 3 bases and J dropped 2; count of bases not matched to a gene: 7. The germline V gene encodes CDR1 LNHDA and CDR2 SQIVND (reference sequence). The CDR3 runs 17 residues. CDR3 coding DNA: TGTGCCAGTAGTATCAAGCGACAGGGTACTGGGGCCAACGTCCTGACTTTC. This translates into CASSIKRQGTGANVLTF.

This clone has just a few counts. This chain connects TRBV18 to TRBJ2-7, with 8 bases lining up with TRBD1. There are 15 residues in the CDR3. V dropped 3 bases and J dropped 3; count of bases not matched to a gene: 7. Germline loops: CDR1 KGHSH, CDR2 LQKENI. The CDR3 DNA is TGTGCCAGCTCACCTAAACAGGGGGATAGCTACGAGCAGTACTTC. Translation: CASSPKQGDSYEQYF.

The CDR3 loop reads CASSYSRDTDTQYF. The CDR3 DNA sequence: TGTGCCAGCAGTTACTCCCGGGACACAGATACGCAGTATTTT. This chain uses TRBV6-5 with TRBJ2-3; D possibly corresponds to TRBD2 (5 bases). Germline V gene lookup returns CDR1 MNHEY and CDR2 SVGAGI. Between the trimmed V and J ends, which lost 0 bases and 2 bases, there was a span of 6 bases. The CDR3 contains 14 residues.

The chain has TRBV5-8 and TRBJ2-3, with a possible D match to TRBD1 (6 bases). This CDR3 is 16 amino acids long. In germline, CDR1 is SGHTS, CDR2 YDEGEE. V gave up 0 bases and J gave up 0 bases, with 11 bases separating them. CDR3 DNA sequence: TGTGCCAGCAGCTTGGGACGACAGGCCAGCACAGATACGCAGTATTTT. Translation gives CASSLGRQASTDTQYF.

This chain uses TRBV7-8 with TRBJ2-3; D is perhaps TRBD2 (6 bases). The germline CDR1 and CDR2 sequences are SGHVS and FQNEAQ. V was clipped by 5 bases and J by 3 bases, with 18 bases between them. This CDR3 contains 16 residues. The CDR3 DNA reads TGTGCCAGCAGCCCCGCGGGGAGGTCAAAGACAGATACGCAGTATTTT. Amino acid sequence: CASSPAGRSKTDTQYF.

The CDR3 sequence: CASGKLTGADTQYF. In DNA form, the CDR3 reads TGTGCCAGCGGAAAGTTGACAGGGGCAGATACGCAGTATTTT. The gene calls are TRBV7-9 and TRBJ2-3; TRBD1 matches at 8 bases. Per the germline V gene, CDR1 is SEHNR and CDR2 is FQNEAQ (reference sequence). CDR3 length: 14 residues. Germline trimming cut 8 bases from V and 4 bases from J; bases unmatched to any gene: 8. Complete variable domain (other parts from reference TRBV7-9 and TRBJ2-3): DTGVSQNPRHKITKRGQNVTFRCDPISEHNRLYWYRQTLGQGPEFLTYFQNEAQLEKSRLLSDRFSAERPKGSFSTLEIQRTEQGDSAMYLCASGKLTGADTQYFGPGTRLTVL.

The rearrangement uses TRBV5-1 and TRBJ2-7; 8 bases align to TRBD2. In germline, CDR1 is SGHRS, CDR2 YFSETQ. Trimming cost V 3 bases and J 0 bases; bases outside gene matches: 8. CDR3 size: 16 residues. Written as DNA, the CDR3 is TGCGCCAGCAGCTCCGCGAGCGGGGGATTCTCCTACGAGCAGTACTTC. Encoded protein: CASSSASGGFSYEQYF.

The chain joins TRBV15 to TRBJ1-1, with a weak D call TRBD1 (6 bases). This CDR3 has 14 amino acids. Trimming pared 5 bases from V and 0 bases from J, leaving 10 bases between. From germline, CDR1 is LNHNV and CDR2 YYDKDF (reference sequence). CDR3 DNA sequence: TGTGCCACCAGCGGGGACACTCTGAACACTGAAGCTTTCTTT. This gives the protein CATSGDTLNTEAFF.